The T cell receptor (beta chain) described here comes from a study of radiation and T cells in renal cell carcinoma. Whole-study findings and limits: From baseline, blood top tumor clonotypes peaked at 2 weeks post-radiation. Baseline intratumoral clonotype presence is unknown without pretreatment biopsies.

Libraries were prepared by immunoSEQ multiplex PCR; TCRdb keeps only in-frame clonotypes and omits some of them. The sample records over 25,000 clones, roughly 80% being singletons. The time point is: blood 4 weeks post-SBRT, at nephrectomy. Described treatment: 15 Gy SBRT to primary tumor, nephrectomy 4 weeks later. Nephrectomy followed 15 Gy stereotactic body radiation by 4 weeks. Blood was sampled at baseline, 2 weeks and 4 weeks after SBRT. This clone was recorded only once. Its antigen is undetermined. The length of the CDR3 is 20 residues. The V segment lost 2 bases and the J segment 5 bases; nucleotides outside the gene matches: 18. Germline lookup yields CDR1 SGHVS and CDR2 FQNEAQ.

J is TRBJ2-5 and V is TRBV7-8; 12 bases fit TRBD2. The TCR originated in a man aged 55 to 70 with renal cell carcinoma. The sequencing here drew on blood, taken from a patient whose treatment included radiotherapy and nephrectomy. CDR3 sequence reads: CASSLLGIRASGRGLETQYF. As DNA, the CDR3 is TGTGCCAGCAGCTTATTGGGGATTCGCGCTAGCGGGAGGGGGTTGGAGACCCAGTACTTC.